The 23 T cell receptor beta chains below come from one sample, sequenced in a study of monozygotic twins with inflammatory bowel disease. Reanalyzing the 5' RACE reads, TCRdb keeps one entry per CDR3 protein, without DNA. Found here are about 210,000 distinct CDR3 sequences; the top ten clones hold under 8.5%. The sample was blood. These receptors originate from a human donor with ulcerative colitis or Crohn's disease, or a healthy co-twin of an affected twin (not recorded which).

J is TRBJ1-2 and V is TRBV3-1. The CDR3 totals 14 residues. Germline V lookup: CDR1 LGHDT, CDR2 YNNKEL (reference sequence). This CDR3 is CASSQGPGLTGYTF.

The V call is TRBV6-5, the J call TRBJ2-3; TCRdb's assignment of TRBD1 cannot be checked, as there is no DNA. The germline V gene has CDR1 MNHEY and CDR2 SVGAGI. CDR3 length: 16 amino acids. CDR3 loop: CASSYSVQGRADTQYF.

The CDR3 is CAYRWDQGNSPLHF. V and J are TRBV7-9 and TRBJ1-6; the D call from TCRdb, TRBD1, cannot be confirmed without DNA. The CDR3 is 14 amino acids. Germline values: CDR1 SEHNR, CDR2 FQNEAQ (reference sequence).

The rearrangement joins TRBV12-5 to TRBJ2-2; TCRdb calls TRBD2, which cannot be checked without DNA. The CDR3 totals 17 residues. Germline lookup yields CDR1 LGHNT and CDR2 FRNRAP. CDR3 in amino acids: CASGLALLRAGTGELFF.

The J gene is TRBJ1-1, the V gene TRBV7-2. There are 13 residues in the CDR3. CDR1 and CDR2 (germline): SGHTA, FQGNSA. The CDR3 here is CASSLPAVLEAFF.

The chain couples TRBV9 to TRBJ2-5; TCRdb calls TRBD1, which cannot be checked without DNA. Germline values: CDR1 SGDLS, CDR2 YYNGEE. The CDR3 has 15 amino acids. The CDR3 reads CASSVVPGPQETQYF.

The chain links TRBV4-2 to TRBJ1-3. The CDR3 spans 18 residues. Germline CDR1 is LGHNA and CDR2 is YNFKEQ. CDR3 region: CASSQDPTSAGYGNTIYF.

V and J are TRBV5-1 and TRBJ2-7. The CDR3 loop spans 15 amino acids. Germline V lookup: CDR1 SGHRS, CDR2 YFSETQ. The CDR3 here is CASSRLFGDSYEQYF. Filled out from reference TRBV5-1 and TRBJ2-7, the complete variable domain reads KAGVTQTPRYLIKTRGQQVTLSCSPISGHRSVSWYQQTPGQGLQFLFEYFSETQRNKGNFPGRFSGRQFSNSRSEMNVSTLELGDSALYLCASSRLFGDSYEQYFGPGTRLTVT.

The chain links TRBV5-1 to TRBJ2-7; absent DNA, TCRdb's TRBD1 call cannot be checked. This CDR3 contains 13 residues. The germline V gene encodes CDR1 SGHRS and CDR2 YFSETQ. The CDR3 here is CASSLVGDYEQYF.

The chain links TRBV5-1 to TRBJ1-6; the TRBD1 assignment by TCRdb is unverifiable without DNA. The CDR3 covers 15 residues. Germline lookup yields CDR1 SGHRS and CDR2 YFSETQ. CDR3 region: CASTPYGSYNSPLHF.

The rearrangement links TRBV6-1 to TRBJ2-7; absent DNA, TCRdb's TRBD1 call cannot be checked. The CDR3 sequence is 14 residues long. Germline CDR1 reads MNHNS; CDR2 reads SASEGT. The CDR3 spells CASSPTGGKDEQYF.

This chain connects TRBV2 to TRBJ1-2. This CDR3 region has 14 residues. Germline CDR1 is SNHLY and CDR2 is FYNNEI. This CDR3 reads CASSAGVRQYGYTF.

This chain links TRBV7-2 with TRBJ2-3; TCRdb gives TRBD1 as the D gene, but with no DNA this cannot be confirmed. The germline V gene encodes CDR1 SGHTA and CDR2 FQGNSA. The CDR3 totals 15 residues. The CDR3 region is CASSPRDSRTDTQYF.

V and J are TRBV11-1 and TRBJ2-2; TCRdb outputs TRBD1, but without DNA this stays unchecked. Germline CDR1 and CDR2: SGHAT and FQDESV (reference sequence). This CDR3 spans 18 amino acids. CDR3 sequence: CASNPQGAYSLLTGELFF.

The chain joins TRBV5-1 to TRBJ2-1. The CDR3 is made up of 11 amino acids. Germline V CDR1 and CDR2: SGHRS, YFSETQ. CDR3 in amino acids: CASSLGREQFF.

This sequence joins TRBV4-1 and TRBJ1-2; no DNA is available, so the TRBD1 call from TCRdb remains unchecked. The CDR3 has 15 amino acids. The V gene's germline CDR1 is MGHRA and CDR2 YSYEKL. The CDR3 sequence is CASSRGQGEGYGYTF.

The gene calls are TRBV20-1 and TRBJ2-1; TCRdb's assignment of TRBD2 cannot be checked, as there is no DNA. There are 14 residues in the CDR3. CDR1 is DFQATT, CDR2 SNEGSKA, per germline (reference sequence). The chain's CDR3 is CSAPGLAGINEQFF.

This chain uses TRBV29-1 with TRBJ1-1. Germline loops: CDR1 SQVTM, CDR2 ANQGSEA. The CDR3 loop spans 14 amino acids. CDR3 loop: CSVATVQGGTEAFF.

The chain uses TRBV9 and TRBJ2-3; TCRdb lists TRBD2, though no DNA is available to test this call. Germline V gives CDR1 SGDLS, CDR2 YYNGEE. The CDR3 contains 18 residues. CDR3 sequence: CASSWASGGAGSADTQYF.

This chain uses TRBV12-3 or TRBV12-4 with TRBJ1-1; TCRdb gives TRBD1 as the D gene, but with no DNA this cannot be confirmed. The CDR3 is made up of 11 amino acids. This CDR3 reads CASSLGALAFF.

The CDR3 sequence: CASSQLGQVAYFGYTF. The rearrangement joins TRBV14 to TRBJ1-2; absent DNA, TCRdb's TRBD1 call cannot be checked. Germline V lookup: CDR1 SGHDN, CDR2 FVKESK. This CDR3 has 16 amino acids.

This chain uses TRBV27 with TRBJ2-7; TCRdb indicates TRBD2, and absent DNA this call remains unverified. The CDR3 extends over 15 amino acids. CDR1 is MNHEY and CDR2 is SMNVEV in the germline V gene (reference sequence). The CDR3 loop reads CASSLVAGGYYGQYF.

The chain uses TRBV7-3 and TRBJ2-3; TCRdb returns TRBD1, unconfirmable since there is no DNA. This CDR3 is 17 amino acids long. Germline V CDR1 and CDR2: SGHTA, FQGTGA. The CDR3 here is CASSLSPTKTSTDTQYF.